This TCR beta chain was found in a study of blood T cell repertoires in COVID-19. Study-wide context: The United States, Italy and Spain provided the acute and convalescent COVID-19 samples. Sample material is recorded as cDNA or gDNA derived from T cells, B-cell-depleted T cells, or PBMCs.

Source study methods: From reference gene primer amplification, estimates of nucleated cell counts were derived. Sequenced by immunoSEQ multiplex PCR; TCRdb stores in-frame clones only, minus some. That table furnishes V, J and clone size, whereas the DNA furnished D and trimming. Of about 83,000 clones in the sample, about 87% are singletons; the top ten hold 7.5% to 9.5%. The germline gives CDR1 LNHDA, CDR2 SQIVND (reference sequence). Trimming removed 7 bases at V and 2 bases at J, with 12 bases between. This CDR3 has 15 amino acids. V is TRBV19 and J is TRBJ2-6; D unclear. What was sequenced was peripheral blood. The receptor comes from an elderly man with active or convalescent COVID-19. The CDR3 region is CASTGLLAGANVLTF. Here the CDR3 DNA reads TGTGCCAGTACCGGGTTGCTGGCTGGGGCCAACGTCCTGACTTTC.